This TCR beta chain was observed in a study of regulatory T cells in long-lasting Graves disease. Per germline, CDR1 SGHAT and CDR2 FQNNGV. The CDR3 spans 16 residues. Trimming took 5 bases from V and 0 from J, leaving 13 bases between them. Library construction for TCR beta used iRepertoire HTBI primers and Arm-PCR of CDR3 regions. TCRdb re-derived calls from the multiplex PCR reads in MiXCR, one entry per CDR3 protein. The sample shows hundreds of thousands of distinct CDR3 sequences, roughly a fifth of them seen only once. Study observations and caveats: TRBV28, TRBJ1-2 and TRBJ2-5 emerged as the favored segments in persistent disease.

Time point described: persistent/refractory GD, antithyroid drugs over 5 years with positive TRAb. The TCR library used RNA extracted from PBMCs. As for this clonotype: Its matching antigen is unknown. A read error may explain this, as a much larger clone is one base away. Without the conserved terminal phenylalanine or tryptophan, this CDR3 likely stems from a read error.

This receptor was identified in a female donor with Graves disease. The rearrangement links TRBV11-2 to TRBJ1-4, with D uncertain. Specimen: peripheral blood mononuclear cells (PBMCs), collected when the disease was refractory, from a patient treated with antithyroid drugs. CDR3 sequence: CASSTSSRTTNEKLFS. The CDR3 DNA sequence: TGTGCCAGCAGCACTAGTTCGAGGACAACTAATGAAAAACTGTTTTCT.